This T cell receptor (delta chain) was sequenced for a study of gammadelta T cells in human blood. V lost 1 base, J lost 2 bases, and 6 bases stayed unmatched. The CDR3 is made up of 17 amino acids. Germline CDR1 TSWWSYY, CDR2 QGS. This clone was seen more than once but under ten times. Its specificity is unknown. TCRdb used CATT to re-call clones from the RT-PCR reads. The sample includes over a thousand delta-chain clones, roughly 17% of them seen just once. Study-level results: Microbial exposure appeared to drive polyclonal γδ T cell expansion after birth.

The V call is TRDV1, the J call TRDJ2; 8 positions match TRDD3. Input material: non-Vgamma9Vdelta2 gamma-delta T cells from infant blood. This clonotype was sampled from a human donor. The CDR3 protein is CALGERTGGYLTAQLFF. The CDR3 coding sequence is TGTGCTCTTGGGGAACGTACTGGGGGTTACTTGACAGCACAACTCTTCTTT.